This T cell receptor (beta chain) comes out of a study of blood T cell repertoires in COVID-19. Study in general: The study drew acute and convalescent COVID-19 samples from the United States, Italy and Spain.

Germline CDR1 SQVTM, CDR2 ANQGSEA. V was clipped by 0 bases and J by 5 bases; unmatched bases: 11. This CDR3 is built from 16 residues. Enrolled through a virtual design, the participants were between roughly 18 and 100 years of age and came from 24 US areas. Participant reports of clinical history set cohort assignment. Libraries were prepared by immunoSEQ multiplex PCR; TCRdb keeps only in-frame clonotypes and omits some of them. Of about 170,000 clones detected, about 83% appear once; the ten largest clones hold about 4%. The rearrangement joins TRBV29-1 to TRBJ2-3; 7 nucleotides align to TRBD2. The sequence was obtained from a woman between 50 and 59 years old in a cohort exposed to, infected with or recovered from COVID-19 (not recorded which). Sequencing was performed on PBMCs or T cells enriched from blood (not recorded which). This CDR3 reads CSVEDSIPREVDTQYF. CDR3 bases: TGCAGCGTTGAAGATAGTATCCCCCGGGAGGTAGATACGCAGTATTTT.